This T cell receptor (beta chain) came from a study of shared clonotypes between healthy human individuals. This CDR3 is built from 15 residues. CDR1 is SGHRS and CDR2 is YFSETQ in the germline V gene. Trimming took 0 bases from V and 5 from J; bases not matched to a gene: 5. Profiled with immunoSEQ multiplex PCR; TCRdb holds only in-frame clones, not every one. This sample has approximately 500,000 clones, with 90% to 97% found just once. This clonotype was obtained from a woman aged 30 to 39 in good health. Sequenced material: naive CD4+ T cells sorted from blood. Subset reported: CD45RA+ positively selected. This chain connects TRBV5-1 to TRBJ2-5; 9 positions match TRBD2. In DNA, the CDR3 is TGCGCCAGCAGCTTGGGTCTAGCGGGACTTGAGACCCAGTACTTC. Amino acid sequence: CASSLGLAGLETQYF.